The 9 T cell receptor beta chains below come from one sample, sequenced in a study of response to subunit inactivated influenza vaccine. Each CDR3 protein is one row after TCRdb ran MiXCR on the RT-PCR reads. Among about 310,000 distinct CDR3 sequences, 20% to 25% were seen once, and the ten largest hold 10%. The specimen comprised PBMCs from blood, sampled about 20 months after vaccination. Receptors were obtained from a man between 50 and 69 years old who received an inactivated influenza vaccine.

This clonotype was observed many times. The chain carries TRBV7-8 and TRBJ1-6, with 7 nucleotides matching TRBD1. The ends lost 2 bases at V and 10 bases at J; junction bases unmatched: 2. Germline CDR1 is SGHVS and CDR2 is FQNEAQ. The CDR3 contains 13 residues. CDR3 residues: CASSLQGESPLHF. CDR3 DNA sequence: TGTGCCAGCAGCTTACAGGGGGAATCACCCCTCCACTTT.

The chain has TRBV13 and TRBJ1-2, with TRBD1 matching 7 bases. This CDR3 region has 16 residues. The V gene end was trimmed by 1 base and the J gene end by 13 bases; junction bases not matched to a gene: 18. Germline lookup yields CDR1 PRHDT and CDR2 FYEKMQ (reference sequence). The CDR3 region has the DNA TGTGCCAGCAGCTTAGATGGTGACGGGACAGAGGCTGAGGGCACCTTC. Translated: CASSLDGDGTEAEGTF.

The rearrangement uses TRBV27 and TRBJ1-3, with 9 nucleotides matching TRBD1. CDR1 and CDR2 (germline): MNHEY, SMNVEV (reference sequence). The CDR3 contains 15 residues. The ends lost 6 bases at V and 4 bases at J; junction bases unmatched: 7. CDR3 loop: CASSSGQGTGNTIYF. In nucleotides, the CDR3 is TGTGCCAGCAGCTCCGGACAGGGGACGGGAAACACCATATATTTT.

The rearrangement uses TRBV15 and TRBJ1-5; 11 nucleotides agree with TRBD1. Losses at the gene ends were 5 bases for V and 7 bases for J; bases not matched to a gene: 7. Germline CDR1 is LNHNV and CDR2 is YYDKDF (reference sequence). CDR3 length: 15 residues. The CDR3 bases are TGTGCCACCAGCCCCCGGACAGGGGGCCGCCAGCCCCAGCATTTT. Translated, it gives CATSPRTGGRQPQHF.

This clonotype was picked up a small number of times. V is TRBV6-1 and J is TRBJ1-3, with D unresolved. Trimming took off 6 bases at V and 2 bases at J, with 11 bases between the two ends. The CDR3 runs to 14 residues. Per germline, CDR1 MNHNS and CDR2 SASEGT. The CDR3: CASSTPSAGNTIYF. CDR3 in DNA: TGTGCCAGCAGCACCCCGTCCGCTGGAAACACCATATATTTT.

The chain has TRBV15 and TRBJ1-5; no reliable D call. The CDR3 spans 16 residues. Deletions cut 0 bases from V and 1 base from J, with 10 bases between. Germline V gene sequence: CDR1 LNHNV, CDR2 YYDKDF (reference sequence). The CDR3 DNA reads TGTGCCACCAGCAGAGATGGTGGACGGAGCAATCAGCCCCAGCATTTT. Translated, it gives CATSRDGGRSNQPQHF. Looking up the rest from reference TRBV15 and TRBJ1-5 gives the full variable domain: DAMVIQNPRYQVTQFGKPVTLSCSQTLNHNVMYWYQQKSSQAPKLLFHYYDKDFNNEADTPDNFQSRRPNTSFCFLDIRSPGLGDTAMYLCATSRDGGRSNQPQHFGDGTRLSIL.

The rearrangement uses TRBV28 and TRBJ2-1; D is perhaps TRBD1 (5 bases). V lost 3 bases, J lost 3 bases, and 6 bases lay in between. Germline V gene sequence: CDR1 MDHEN, CDR2 SYDVKM. The CDR3 is 13 residues long. In DNA form, the CDR3 reads TGTGCCAGCAGTTTGGACAACTACAATGAGCAGTTCTTC. This codes for CASSLDNYNEQFF.

This clonotype was counted a few times. The chain combines TRBV20-1 with TRBJ1-5, with a possible D match to TRBD1 (5 bases). The CDR3 sequence is 17 residues long. Germline V gene data show CDR1 as DFQATT and CDR2 as SNEGSKA (reference sequence). Between the trimmed V and J ends, which lost 6 bases and 7 bases, there was a span of 28 bases. CDR3 amino acids: CSASPPVGGGGSQPQHF. The CDR3, as DNA: TGCAGTGCCTCCCCGCCCGTGGGGGGAGGAGGCAGCCAGCCCCAGCATTTT.

In its sample, this clonotype was seen once. The junction departs from germline at one end; a sequencing error may be responsible. This chain uses TRBV15 with TRBJ1-1; no definite D call. The length of the CDR3 is 14 residues. Germline V gives CDR1 LNHNV, CDR2 YYDKDF (reference sequence). DNA for the CDR3: TGTGCCACCAGCAGTAAATGGTCGAACACTGAAGTTTTCTTT. Encoded protein: CATSSKWSNTEVFF.